Listed below are T cell receptor beta chains from one sample, sequenced in a study of identical twins. In TCRdb, the 5' RACE reads were re-called with MiXCR into one record per CDR3 protein. The sample holds about 550,000 distinct CDR3 sequences, 20% to 25% seen once. These records were also assigned to another study, of yellow fever vaccine responses in identical twins.

The specimen sequenced was CD4+ T cells sorted from blood. All receptors derive from a woman between 18 and 29 years old in good health. CDR3s include the opening cysteine and the closing phenylalanine or tryptophan. D genes are given only for firm matches. Size tells how often a clone was seen (once, few, many) or the class of an expanded clone, and some rows leave it out.

size	length	D	V	J	CDR3	DNA
few	14	-	TRBV24-1	TRBJ2-1	CATSGGNAYNEQFF	TGTGCCACCAGTGGAGGGAATGCCTACAATGAGCAGTTCTTC
-	15	TRBD1	TRBV6-1	TRBJ2-2	CASRPGTGNTGELFF	TGTGCCAGCAGACCCGGGACAGGGAACACCGGGGAGCTGTTTTTT
few	12	-	TRBV12-3/TRBV12-4	TRBJ2-1	CASSLMENEQFF	TGTGCCAGCAGTTTGATGGAAAATGAGCAGTTCTTC
-	16	-	TRBV19	TRBJ1-2	CASSRFGPPGKYGYTF	TGTGCCAGTAGTCGCTTTGGACCCCCGGGGAAATATGGCTACACCTTC
-	12	-	TRBV12-3/TRBV12-4	TRBJ2-1	CASSLGLMEQFF	TGTGCCAGCAGTTTGGGGCTTATGGAGCAGTTCTTC
-	17	-	TRBV7-9	TRBJ2-3	CASSLVYGNPSTDTQYF	TGTGCCAGCAGCTTAGTATACGGGAACCCGAGCACAGATACGCAGTATTTT
few	18	-	TRBV29-1	TRBJ2-5	CSILPPPGRGQKKETQYF	TGCAGCATTCTACCTCCCCCGGGGCGGGGACAGAAAAAAGAGACCCAGTACTTC
-	14	-	TRBV5-1	TRBJ1-1	CASSKGHLNTEAFF	TGCGCCAGCAGCAAGGGACACCTGAACACTGAAGCTTTCTTT
-	13	-	TRBV28	TRBJ2-7	CASSFVGTYEQYF	TGTGCCAGCAGTTTTGTTGGTACCTACGAGCAGTACTTC
-	14	TRBD1	TRBV28	TRBJ2-7	CASTSGTGTYEQYF	TGTGCCAGCACTTCCGGGACAGGTACCTACGAGCAGTACTTC
-	14	-	TRBV29-1	TRBJ2-1	CSVLVGGKYNEQFF	TGCAGCGTTTTGGTGGGGGGAAAGTACAATGAGCAGTTCTTC
few	15	TRBD1	TRBV6-5	TRBJ1-2	CASSYSQDRALSYTF	TGTGCCAGCAGTTACTCCCAGGACAGGGCGCTATCCTACACCTTC
few	18	TRBD2	TRBV7-8	TRBJ2-3	CASSSPLTSGGSTDTQYF	TGTGCCAGCAGCTCCCCTCTGACTAGCGGGGGAAGCACAGATACGCAGTATTTT
-	13	TRBD1	TRBV10-3	TRBJ2-3	CATRDSRTDTQYF	TGTGCCACCCGGGACAGCCGCACAGATACGCAGTATTTT
few	14	-	TRBV7-9	TRBJ2-1	CASTQELKKNEQFF	TGTGCCAGCACCCAGGAACTGAAAAAGAATGAGCAGTTCTTC
few	15	TRBD1	TRBV6-1	TRBJ1-6	CASSGNRGQNSPLHF	TGTGCCAGCAGTGGCAACAGGGGGCAGAATTCACCCCTCCACTTT
few	18	-	TRBV15	TRBJ2-6	CATSSVQGLGSGANVLTF	TGTGCCACCAGCAGTGTACAGGGTTTGGGCTCTGGGGCCAACGTCCTGACTTTC